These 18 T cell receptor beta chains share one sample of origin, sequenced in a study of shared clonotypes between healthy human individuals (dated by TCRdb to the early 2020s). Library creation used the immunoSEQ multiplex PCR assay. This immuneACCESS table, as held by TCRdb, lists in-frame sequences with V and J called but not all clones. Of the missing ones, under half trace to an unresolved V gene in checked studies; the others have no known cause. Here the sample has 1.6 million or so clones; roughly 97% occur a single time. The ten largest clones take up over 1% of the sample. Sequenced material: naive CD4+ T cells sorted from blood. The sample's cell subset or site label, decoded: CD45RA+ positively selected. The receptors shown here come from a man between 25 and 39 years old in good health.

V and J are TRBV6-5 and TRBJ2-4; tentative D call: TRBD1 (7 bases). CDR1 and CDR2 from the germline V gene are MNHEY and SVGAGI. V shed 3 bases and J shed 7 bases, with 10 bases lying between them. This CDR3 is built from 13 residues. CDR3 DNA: TGTGCCAGCAGTTATTCAGGGGGGAACATTCAGTACTTC. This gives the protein CASSYSGGNIQYF.

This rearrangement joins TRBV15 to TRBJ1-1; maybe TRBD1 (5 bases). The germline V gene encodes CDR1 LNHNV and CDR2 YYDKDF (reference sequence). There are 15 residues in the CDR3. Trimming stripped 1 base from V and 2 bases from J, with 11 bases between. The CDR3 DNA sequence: TGTGCCACCAGCAGAGTGTCGGGGGGAAACACTGAAGCTTTCTTT. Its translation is CATSRVSGGNTEAFF.

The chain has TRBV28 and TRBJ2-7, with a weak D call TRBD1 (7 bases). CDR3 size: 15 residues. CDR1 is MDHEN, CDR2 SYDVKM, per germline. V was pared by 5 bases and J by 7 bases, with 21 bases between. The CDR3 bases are TGTGCCAGCAGTCCAAGCCCGACTAGGGGGCGGGAGCAGTACTTC. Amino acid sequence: CASSPSPTRGREQYF.

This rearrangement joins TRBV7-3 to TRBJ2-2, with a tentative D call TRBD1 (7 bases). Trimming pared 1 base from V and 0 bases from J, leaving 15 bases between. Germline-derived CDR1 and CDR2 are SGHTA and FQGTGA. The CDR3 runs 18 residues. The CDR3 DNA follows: TGTGCCAGCAGCTTAATTGGAGGGGGCGCGGCGAACACCGGGGAGCTGTTTTTT. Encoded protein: CASSLIGGGAANTGELFF.

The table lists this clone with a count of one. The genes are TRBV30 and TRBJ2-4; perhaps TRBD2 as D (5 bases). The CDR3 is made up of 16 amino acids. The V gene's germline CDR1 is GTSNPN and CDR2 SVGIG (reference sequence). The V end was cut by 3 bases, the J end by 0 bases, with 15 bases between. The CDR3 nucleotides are TGTGCCTGGAGCCTCCGAGCGGTGGGAGCCAAAAACATTCAGTACTTC. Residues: CAWSLRAVGAKNIQYF.

The CDR3 is CASNPSVGLAGGSYNEQFF. CDR3 DNA: TGTGCCAGCAACCCTTCTGTAGGACTAGCGGGAGGTTCCTACAATGAGCAGTTCTTC. This chain connects TRBV28 to TRBJ2-1; 14 positions agree with TRBD2. This CDR3 is built from 19 residues. Germline V gives CDR1 MDHEN, CDR2 SYDVKM. Germline trimming cut 7 bases from V and 1 base from J; bases unmatched to any gene: 12.

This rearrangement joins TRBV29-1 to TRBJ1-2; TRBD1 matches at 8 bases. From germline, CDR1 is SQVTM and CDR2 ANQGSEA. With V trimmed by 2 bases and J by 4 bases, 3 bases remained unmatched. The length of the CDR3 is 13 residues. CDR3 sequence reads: CSVEKGQGYGYTF. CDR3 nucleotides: TGCAGCGTTGAAAAAGGACAGGGCTATGGCTACACCTTC.

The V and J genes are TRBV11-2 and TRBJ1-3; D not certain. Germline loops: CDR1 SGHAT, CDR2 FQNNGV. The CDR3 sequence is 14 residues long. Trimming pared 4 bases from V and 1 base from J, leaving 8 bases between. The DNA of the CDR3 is TGTGCCAGCAGCTCTGGGTTATCTGGAAACACCATATATTTT. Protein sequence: CASSSGLSGNTIYF.

The chain's CDR3 is CASSLEFLYNEQFF. CDR3 DNA sequence: TGTGCCAGCAGCTTAGAGTTTCTGTACAATGAGCAGTTCTTC. The chain uses TRBV7-9 and TRBJ2-1; D is ambiguous. Trimming shortened V by 1 base and J by 4 bases, and 8 bases separated the two germline ends. Germline CDR1 reads SEHNR; CDR2 reads FQNEAQ (reference sequence). CDR3 size: 14 residues.

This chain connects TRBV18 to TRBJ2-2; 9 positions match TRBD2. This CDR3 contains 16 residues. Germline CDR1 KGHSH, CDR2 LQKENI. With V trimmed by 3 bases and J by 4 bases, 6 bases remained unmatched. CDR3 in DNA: TGTGCCAGCTCACCCTTGACTAGCGGATTCACCGGGGAGCTGTTTTTT. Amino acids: CASSPLTSGFTGELFF.

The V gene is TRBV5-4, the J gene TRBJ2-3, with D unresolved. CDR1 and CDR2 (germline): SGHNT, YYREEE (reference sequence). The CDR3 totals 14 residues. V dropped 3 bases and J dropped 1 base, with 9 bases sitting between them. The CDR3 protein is CASSSRVGTDTQYF. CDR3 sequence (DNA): TGTGCCAGCAGCTCAAGGGTAGGCACAGATACGCAGTATTTT.

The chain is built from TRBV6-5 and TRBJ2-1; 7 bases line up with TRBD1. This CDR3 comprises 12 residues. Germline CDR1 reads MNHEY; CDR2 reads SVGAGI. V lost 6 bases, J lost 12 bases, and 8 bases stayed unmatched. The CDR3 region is CASSPGGKWQFF. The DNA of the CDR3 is TGTGCCAGCAGCCCAGGGGGTAAATGGCAGTTCTTC.

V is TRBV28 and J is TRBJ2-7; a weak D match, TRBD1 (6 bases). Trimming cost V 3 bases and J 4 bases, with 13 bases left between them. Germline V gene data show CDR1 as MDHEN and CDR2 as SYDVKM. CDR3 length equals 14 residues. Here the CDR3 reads CASSFQGLGYEQYF. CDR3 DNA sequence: TGTGCCAGCAGTTTTCAGGGGTTGGGATACGAGCAGTACTTC.

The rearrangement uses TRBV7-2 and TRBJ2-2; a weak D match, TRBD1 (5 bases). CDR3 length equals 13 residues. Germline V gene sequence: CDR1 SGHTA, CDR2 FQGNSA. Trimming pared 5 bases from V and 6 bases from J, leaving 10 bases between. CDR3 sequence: CASSNQGAGELFF. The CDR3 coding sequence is TGTGCCAGCAGCAACCAGGGCGCCGGGGAGCTGTTTTTT.

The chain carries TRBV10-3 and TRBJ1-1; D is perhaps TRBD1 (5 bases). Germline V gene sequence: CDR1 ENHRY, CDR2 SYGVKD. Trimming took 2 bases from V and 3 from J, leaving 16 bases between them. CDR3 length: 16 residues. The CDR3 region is CAISELGTGVYTEAFF. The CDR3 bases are TGTGCCATCAGTGAGCTTGGGACGGGCGTTTACACTGAAGCTTTCTTT.

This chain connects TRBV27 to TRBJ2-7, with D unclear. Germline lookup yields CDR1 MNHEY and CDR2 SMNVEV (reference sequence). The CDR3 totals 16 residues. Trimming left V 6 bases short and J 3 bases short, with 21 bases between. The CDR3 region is CASSPLTRATNYEQYF. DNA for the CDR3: TGTGCCAGCAGCCCCCTTACAAGGGCCACAAACTACGAGCAGTACTTC.

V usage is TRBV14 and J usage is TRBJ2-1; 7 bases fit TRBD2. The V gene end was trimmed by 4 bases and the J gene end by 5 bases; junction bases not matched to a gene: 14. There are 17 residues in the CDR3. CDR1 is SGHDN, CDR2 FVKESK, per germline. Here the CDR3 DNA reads TGTGCCAGCAGCCCCGTTATACGAGCGGGGCCTAACAATGAGCAGTTCTTC. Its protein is CASSPVIRAGPNNEQFF.

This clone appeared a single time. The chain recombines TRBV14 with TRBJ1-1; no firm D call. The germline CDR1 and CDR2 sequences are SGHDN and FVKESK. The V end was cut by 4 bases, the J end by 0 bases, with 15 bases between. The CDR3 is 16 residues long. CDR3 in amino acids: CASSLRDWGMNTEAFF. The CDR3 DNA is TGTGCCAGCAGCCTTCGCGACTGGGGAATGAACACTGAAGCTTTCTTT.